Below are 23 T cell receptor beta chains sequenced from a single sample in a study of blood T cell repertoires in COVID-19. Sequenced by immunoSEQ multiplex PCR; TCRdb stores in-frame clones only, minus some. This sample carries approximately 150,000 clones, roughly nine tenths of them seen once, and the ten largest clones take 5% to 6%. The sequencing input was peripheral blood. The receptors were gathered from a human donor in a cohort sampled during active COVID-19.

The V call is TRBV28, the J call TRBJ2-7; the match to TRBD1 covers 9 bases. Germline values: CDR1 MDHEN, CDR2 SYDVKM. Trimming at V came to 6 bases and at J to 6 bases, leaving 9 bases not matched to a gene. This CDR3 has 14 amino acids. For the CDR3, the DNA is TGTGCCAGCAGAATTTCCGGGACAGGGCGCGAGCAGTACTTC. Its protein is CASRISGTGREQYF.

The V call is TRBV12-3 or TRBV12-4, the J call TRBJ2-5, with 7 positions matching TRBD1. This CDR3 has 13 residues. J gave up 5 bases and V 8 bases, and 8 bases lay outside the gene matches. The CDR3 nucleotides read TGTGCCAGCGCCTACAGGGGTTCGGAGACCCAGTACTTC. Protein sequence: CASAYRGSETQYF.

The table lists this clone with a few counts. The rearrangement joins TRBV6-2 or TRBV6-3 to TRBJ1-2; the match to TRBD1 covers 7 bases. The ends lost 5 bases at V and 0 bases at J; junction bases unmatched: 12. Germline V gives CDR1 MNHEY, CDR2 SVGEGT. The CDR3 covers 17 residues. CDR3 nucleotides: TGTGCCAGCAGTCCAAATTGGCGGACAGGACCTAACTATGGCTACACCTTC. Translated, it gives CASSPNWRTGPNYGYTF.

The V and J genes are TRBV19 and TRBJ1-1; TRBD1 agrees at 9 bases. Trimming removed 4 bases from V and 4 bases from J; junction bases left unmatched: 4. This CDR3 region has 14 residues. Per the germline V gene, CDR1 is LNHDA and CDR2 is SQIVND (reference sequence). The CDR3 nucleotides read TGTGCCAGTAGTAACCGGGACAGGGCCACTGAAGCTTTCTTT. Translated, it gives CASSNRDRATEAFF.

V is TRBV7-9 and J is TRBJ2-7, with 7 bases aligning to TRBD1. The CDR3 is 15 amino acids. Per germline, CDR1 SEHNR and CDR2 FQNEAQ (reference sequence). V trimming: 0 bases; J trimming: 2 bases; junction bases outside the gene matches: 4. The CDR3 DNA is TGTGCCAGCAGCTTAGCTCCCGACAGGGCCTACGAGCAGTACTTC. This codes for CASSLAPDRAYEQYF.

This clone was picked up a small number of times. The chain's CDR3 is CATKLILATGYNEQFF. The CDR3 DNA follows: TGTGCCACCAAGCTTATACTAGCGACAGGCTACAATGAGCAGTTCTTC. The chain recombines TRBV7-9 with TRBJ2-1; D is perhaps TRBD2 (7 bases). CDR3 length: 16 residues. V was pared by 10 bases and J by 3 bases, with 22 bases between. CDR1 and CDR2 from the germline V gene are SEHNR and FQNEAQ (reference sequence).

The V call is TRBV5-6, the J call TRBJ2-1, with 7 bases aligning to TRBD2. From germline, CDR1 is SGHDT and CDR2 YYEEEE. The CDR3 has 16 residues. J gave up 4 bases and V 1 base, and 8 bases lay outside the gene matches. This CDR3 is CASSLYGGIIYNEQFF. CDR3 DNA sequence: TGTGCCAGCAGCTTGTACGGGGGGATAATATACAATGAGCAGTTCTTC.

The chain joins TRBV30 to TRBJ2-7; TRBD1 aligns across 7 bases. V shed 4 bases and J 5 bases; nucleotides not matched to a gene: 2. Per the germline V gene, CDR1 is GTSNPN and CDR2 is SVGIG (reference sequence). CDR3 size: 11 residues. CDR3 coding DNA: TGTGCCTGGAACAGGGGCCACGAGCAGTACTTC. Its translation: CAWNRGHEQYF.

The V call is TRBV21-1, the J call TRBJ1-5; the table's TRBD1 call for D was not verified on the DNA. TRBV21-1 is recorded as a pseudogene. This CDR3 spans 18 amino acids. The CDR3 nucleotides read TGTGCCAGCAGCAAAGACGTCCAGGGCGCCGTCCCGCATCAGCCCCAGCATTTT. Its translation: CASSKDVQGAVPHQPQHF.

The chain joins TRBV9 to TRBJ2-7, with D perhaps TRBD1 (5 bases). Trimming removed 2 bases from V and 2 bases from J, with 11 bases in between. Germline V gene lookup returns CDR1 SGDLS and CDR2 YYNGEE. The CDR3 covers 14 residues. The CDR3 here is CASSVGDSTYEQYF. DNA of the CDR3: TGTGCCAGCAGCGTGGGCGACAGTACCTACGAGCAGTACTTC.

This clone has only one observation. V is TRBV5-3 and J is TRBJ2-7; TRBD1 aligns across 7 bases. TRBV5-3 is an ORF for which the function is uncertain. V was clipped by 0 bases and J by 0 bases; unmatched bases: 3. CDR3 length: 15 residues. CDR3 nucleotides: TGTGCCAGAAGCTTGGAGGGACAGAGCTCCTACGAGCAGTACTTC. It codes for CARSLEGQSSYEQYF.

The rearrangement uses TRBV18 and TRBJ2-5; tentative D call: TRBD1 (5 bases). V was shortened by 6 bases and J by 3 bases, with 17 bases between the two germline ends. Germline-derived CDR1 and CDR2 are KGHSH and LQKENI. This CDR3 spans 15 amino acids. In DNA, the CDR3 is TGTGCCAGCTCCCCCTCTCAGGGCAGAGAAGAGACCCAGTACTTC. Translating gives CASSPSQGREETQYF.

The chain has TRBV9 and TRBJ2-6; D might be TRBD2 (5 bases). The CDR3 runs 17 residues. The V end was cut by 0 bases, the J end by 0 bases, with 10 bases between. Per germline, CDR1 SGDLS and CDR2 YYNGEE. CDR3 amino acids: CASSVGPADSGANVLTF. The DNA of the CDR3 is TGTGCCAGCAGCGTAGGCCCAGCGGACTCTGGGGCCAACGTCCTGACTTTC.

The V call is TRBV7-2, the J call TRBJ1-6; possible D gene TRBD1, 6 bases. This CDR3 spans 18 amino acids. V lost 3 bases and J lost 9, with 24 bases in between. The germline CDR1 and CDR2 sequences are SGHTA and FQGNSA. The CDR3 nucleotides are TGTGCCAGCAGCTTGGGAGAGGGGGGGCCCTTAACTGGTTCACCCCTCCACTTT. Its translation: CASSLGEGGPLTGSPLHF.

The CDR3 sequence: CSVAGTGGNQPQHF. DNA for the CDR3: TGCAGCGTGGCCGGGACAGGGGGCAATCAGCCCCAGCATTTT. The chain carries TRBV29-1 and TRBJ1-5, with 10 bases identical to TRBD1. The CDR3 totals 14 residues. V shed 6 bases, J shed 2 bases, and the junction held 4 bases outside the gene matches. Germline CDR1 SQVTM, CDR2 ANQGSEA.

This clone was recorded many times. Other DNA sequences in this specimen translate into the identical CDR3. The rearrangement uses TRBV19 and TRBJ1-1; 8 positions agree with TRBD1. The CDR3 totals 11 residues. V trimming: 6 bases; J trimming: 8 bases; junction bases outside the gene matches: 2. Looked up from germline, CDR1 is LNHDA and CDR2 is SQIVND (reference sequence). The CDR3 protein is CASSRDREAFF. The CDR3 coding sequence is TGTGCCAGTAGCCGGGACAGGGAAGCTTTCTTT. Full variable domain (missing parts from reference TRBV19 and TRBJ1-1): DGGITQSPKYLFRKEGQNVTLSCEQNLNHDAMYWYRQDPGQGLRLIYYSQIVNDFQKGDIAEGYSVSREKKESFPLTVTSAQKNPTAFYLCASSRDREAFFGQGTRLTVV.

V and J are TRBV5-8 and TRBJ2-3; possible D gene TRBD1, 6 bases. The germline V and J ends were trimmed by 4 bases and 2 bases, with 17 bases remaining between them. The CDR3 extends over 16 amino acids. Germline V gene lookup returns CDR1 SGHTS and CDR2 YDEGEE. CDR3 residues: CASSPGQTRPTDTQYF. The CDR3 DNA sequence: TGTGCCAGCAGCCCTGGACAGACAAGACCCACAGATACGCAGTATTTT. Full variable domain (remainder filled in from reference TRBV5-8 and TRBJ2-3): EAGVTQSPTHLIKTRGQQATLRCSPISGHTSVYWYQQALGLGLQFLLWYDEGEERNRGNFPPRFSGRQFPNYSSELNVNALELEDSALYLCASSPGQTRPTDTQYFGPGTRLTVL.

This chain links TRBV18 with TRBJ1-2; TRBD1 matches at 8 bases. V lost 3 bases to trimming and J lost 8 bases; unmatched junction nucleotides: 8. This CDR3 spans 14 amino acids. Looked up from germline, CDR1 is KGHSH and CDR2 is LQKENI. The CDR3 nucleotides are TGTGCCAGCTCACCGTTGGACAGGGAGGTCGGCTACACCTTC. As protein: CASSPLDREVGYTF.

V and J are TRBV7-6 and TRBJ2-5, with TRBD2 matching over 14 bases. Losses at the gene ends were 5 bases for V and 1 base for J; bases not matched to a gene: 12. This CDR3 region has 19 residues. From germline, CDR1 is SGHVS and CDR2 FNYEAQ. The CDR3 nucleotides are TGTGCCAGCAGCCACGGACTAGCGGGGGGCCGCCCCGTCCAAGAGACCCAGTACTTC. It translates to CASSHGLAGGRPVQETQYF.

A single count supports this clone. The chain uses TRBV5-3 and TRBJ1-1; TRBD1 agrees at 7 bases. TRBV5-3 is an ORF for which the function is uncertain. V shed 3 bases, J shed 1 base, and the junction held 9 bases outside the gene matches. This CDR3 has 16 amino acids. The CDR3 sequence: CARSSVTGTENTEAFF. The DNA of the CDR3 is TGTGCCAGAAGCTCCGTGACCGGGACAGAGAACACTGAAGCTTTCTTT.

The chain joins TRBV6-6 to TRBJ2-3; D possibly corresponds to TRBD2 (5 bases). Per the germline V gene, CDR1 is MNHNY and CDR2 is SVGAGI (reference sequence). The CDR3 has 13 amino acids. The CDR3 protein is CASRTGGTDTQYF. CDR3 sequence (DNA): TGTGCTTCACGGACCGGGGGCACAGATACGCAGTATTTT.

The chain carries TRBV5-1 and TRBJ1-2; the D is unclear. The germline V gene encodes CDR1 SGHRS and CDR2 YFSETQ. The ends were cut back, 4 bases at V and 0 bases at J, with 16 bases in the middle. The CDR3 has 16 amino acids. CDR3 in DNA: TGCGCCAGCAGCCCTCGGGAAGATTATCCTAACTATGGCTACACCTTC. This codes for CASSPREDYPNYGYTF.

The chain uses TRBV4-3 and TRBJ1-2; the match to TRBD1 covers 9 bases. CDR1 is LGHNA and CDR2 is YSLEER in the germline V gene. V shed 1 base and J 5 bases; nucleotides not matched to a gene: 5. The CDR3 spans 15 residues. The CDR3 loop reads CASSQAGGQGYGYTF. The CDR3 region has the DNA TGCGCCAGCAGCCAAGCGGGAGGACAGGGGTATGGCTACACCTTC.